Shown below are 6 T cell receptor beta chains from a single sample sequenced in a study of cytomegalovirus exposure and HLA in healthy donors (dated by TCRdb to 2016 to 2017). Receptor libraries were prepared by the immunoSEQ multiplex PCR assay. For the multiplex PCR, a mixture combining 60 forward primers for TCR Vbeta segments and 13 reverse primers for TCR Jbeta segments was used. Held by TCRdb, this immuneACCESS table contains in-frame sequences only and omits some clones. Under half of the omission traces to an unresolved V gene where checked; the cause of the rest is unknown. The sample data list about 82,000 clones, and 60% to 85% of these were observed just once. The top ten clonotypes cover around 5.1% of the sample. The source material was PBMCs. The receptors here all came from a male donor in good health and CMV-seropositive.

The CDR3, as DNA: TGCGCCAGCAGCCCAGGTGGACAGTACAATGAGCAGTTCTTC. It specifies CASSPGGQYNEQFF. The V gene is TRBV4-1, the J gene TRBJ2-1; tentatively, D is TRBD1 (6 bases). Germline CDR1 is MGHRA and CDR2 is YSYEKL. Trimming took off 4 bases at V and 4 bases at J, with 11 bases between the two ends. This CDR3 has 14 residues.

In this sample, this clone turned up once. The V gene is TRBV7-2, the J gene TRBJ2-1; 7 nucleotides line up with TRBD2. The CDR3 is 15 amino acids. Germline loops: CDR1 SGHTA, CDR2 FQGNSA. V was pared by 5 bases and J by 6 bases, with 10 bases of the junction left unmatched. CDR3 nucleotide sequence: TGTGCCAGCAGCCCCGGCGGGGGAAGCCCCAATGAGCAGTTCTTC. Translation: CASSPGGGSPNEQFF.

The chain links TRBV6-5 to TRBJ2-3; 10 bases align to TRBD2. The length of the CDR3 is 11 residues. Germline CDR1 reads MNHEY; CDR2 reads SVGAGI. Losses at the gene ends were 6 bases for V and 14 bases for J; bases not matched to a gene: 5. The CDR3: CASRERGGWYF. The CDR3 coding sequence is TGTGCCAGCAGGGAGCGGGGGGGCTGGTATTTT.

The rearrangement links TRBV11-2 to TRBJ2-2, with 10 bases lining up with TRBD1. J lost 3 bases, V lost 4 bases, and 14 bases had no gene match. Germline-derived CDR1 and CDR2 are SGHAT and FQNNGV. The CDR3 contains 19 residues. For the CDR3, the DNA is TGTGCCAGCAGCTCAATTTTTACAATGGACAGGGGGTACACCGGGGAGCTGTTTTTT. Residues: CASSSIFTMDRGYTGELFF.

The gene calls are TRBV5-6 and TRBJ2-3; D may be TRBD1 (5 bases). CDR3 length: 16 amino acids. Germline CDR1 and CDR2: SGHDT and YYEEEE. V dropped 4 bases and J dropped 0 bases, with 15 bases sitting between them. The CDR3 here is CASSLIRAPSTDTQYF. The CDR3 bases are TGTGCCAGCAGCCTAATCAGGGCCCCAAGCACAGATACGCAGTATTTT.

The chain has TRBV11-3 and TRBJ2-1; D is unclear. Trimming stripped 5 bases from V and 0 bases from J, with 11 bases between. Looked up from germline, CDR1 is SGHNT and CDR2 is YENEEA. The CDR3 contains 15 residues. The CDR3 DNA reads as TGTGCCAGCAGCCCCAACGGAGCCTCCTACAATGAGCAGTTCTTC. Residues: CASSPNGASYNEQFF.